This entry describes one T cell receptor beta chain. These data belong to a study of blood T cell repertoires in COVID-19. At the level of the study: Samples representing acute and convalescent COVID-19 were sourced from the United States, Italy and Spain.

TCRdb's table, derived via immunoSEQ multiplex PCR, lists solely in-frame clones and lacks some. Of tens of thousands of clones in the sample, 85% to 90% are singletons; the top ten hold over 10%. Germline loops: CDR1 KGHSH, CDR2 LQKENI. The J segment lost 5 bases and the V segment lost 1 base, leaving 5 bases of the junction unmatched. This CDR3 has 15 amino acids. Material: peripheral blood. The chain combines TRBV18 with TRBJ2-3, with 8 positions matching TRBD2. This sequence originates from a man older than 75 with acute or convalescent COVID-19. CDR3 in amino acids: CASSPQAGVGDTQYF. The CDR3 DNA sequence: TGTGCCAGCTCACCACAAGCGGGGGTTGGAGATACGCAGTATTTT.